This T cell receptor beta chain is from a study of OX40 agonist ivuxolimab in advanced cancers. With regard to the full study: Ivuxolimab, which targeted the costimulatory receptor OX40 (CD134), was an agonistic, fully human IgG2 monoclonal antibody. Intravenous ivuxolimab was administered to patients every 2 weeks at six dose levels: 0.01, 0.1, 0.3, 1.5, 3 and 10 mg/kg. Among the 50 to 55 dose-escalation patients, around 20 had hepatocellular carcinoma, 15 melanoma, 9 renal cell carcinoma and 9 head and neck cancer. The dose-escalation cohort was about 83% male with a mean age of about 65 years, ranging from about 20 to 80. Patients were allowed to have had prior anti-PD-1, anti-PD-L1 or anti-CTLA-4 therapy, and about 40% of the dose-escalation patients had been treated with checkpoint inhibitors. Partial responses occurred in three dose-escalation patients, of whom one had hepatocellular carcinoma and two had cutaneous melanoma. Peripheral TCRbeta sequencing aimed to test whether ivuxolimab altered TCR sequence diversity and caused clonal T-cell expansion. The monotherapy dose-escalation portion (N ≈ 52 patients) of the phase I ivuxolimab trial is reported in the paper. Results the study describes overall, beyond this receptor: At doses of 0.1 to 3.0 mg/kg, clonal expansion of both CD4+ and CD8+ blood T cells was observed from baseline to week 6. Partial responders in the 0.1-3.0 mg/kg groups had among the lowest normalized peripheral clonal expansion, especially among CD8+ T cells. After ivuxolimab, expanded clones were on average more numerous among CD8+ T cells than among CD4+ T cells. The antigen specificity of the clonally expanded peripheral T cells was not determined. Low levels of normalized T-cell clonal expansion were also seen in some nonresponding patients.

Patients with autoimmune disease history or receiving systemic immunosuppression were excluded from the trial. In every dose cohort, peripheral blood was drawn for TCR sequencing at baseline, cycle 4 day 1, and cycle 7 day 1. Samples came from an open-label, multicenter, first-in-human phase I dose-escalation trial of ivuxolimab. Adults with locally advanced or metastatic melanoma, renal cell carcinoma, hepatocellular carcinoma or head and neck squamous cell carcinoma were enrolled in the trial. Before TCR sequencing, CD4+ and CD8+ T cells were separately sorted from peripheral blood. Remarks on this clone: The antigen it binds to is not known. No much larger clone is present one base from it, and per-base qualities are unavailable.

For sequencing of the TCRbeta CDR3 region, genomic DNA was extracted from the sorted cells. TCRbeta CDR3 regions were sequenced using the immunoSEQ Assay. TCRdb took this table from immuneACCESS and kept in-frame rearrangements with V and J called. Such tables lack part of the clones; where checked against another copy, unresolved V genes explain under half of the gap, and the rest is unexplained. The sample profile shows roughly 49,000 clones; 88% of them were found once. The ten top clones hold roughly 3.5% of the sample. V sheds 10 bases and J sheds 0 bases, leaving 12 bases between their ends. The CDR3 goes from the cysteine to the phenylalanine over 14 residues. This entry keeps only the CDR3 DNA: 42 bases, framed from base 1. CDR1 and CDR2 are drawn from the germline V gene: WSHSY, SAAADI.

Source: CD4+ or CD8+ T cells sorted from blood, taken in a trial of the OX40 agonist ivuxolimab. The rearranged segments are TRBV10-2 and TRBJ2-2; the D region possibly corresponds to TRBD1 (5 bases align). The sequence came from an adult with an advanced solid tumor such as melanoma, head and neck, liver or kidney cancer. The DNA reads TGCGCCACTCCGACAGCTGCGAACACCGGGGAGCTGTTTTTT. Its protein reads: CATPTAANTGELFF.